This passage covers 7 T cell receptor beta chains from one sample sequenced in a study of cytomegalovirus exposure and HLA in healthy donors. PCR amplification relied on 60 Vbeta primers (plus 13 Jbeta primers). Profiling relied on immunoSEQ multiplex PCR, and the TCRdb table lists in-frame clones only, not all of them. The table records around 160,000 clones, roughly 79% of them present only once. Sequencing was performed on PBMCs. Every receptor here comes from a woman in her thirties or forties in good health and CMV-seropositive.

The chain combines TRBV15 with TRBJ1-1; D possibly corresponds to TRBD1 (5 bases). Trimming pared 0 bases from V and 1 base from J, leaving 9 bases between. In germline, CDR1 is LNHNV, CDR2 YYDKDF (reference sequence). The CDR3 is 15 residues long. The CDR3, as DNA: TGTGCCACCAGCAGAGATCAGGGCAGGAACACTGAAGCTTTCTTT. Residues: CATSRDQGRNTEAFF.

The chain employs TRBV5-4 and TRBJ2-7; 9 nucleotides line up with TRBD1. CDR1 is SGHNT and CDR2 is YYREEE in the germline V gene (reference sequence). The V segment lost 1 base and the J segment 3 bases; nucleotides outside the gene matches: 2. The CDR3 is 14 amino acids. CDR3: CASSLLGQGYEQYF. CDR3 nucleotide sequence: TGTGCCAGCAGCTTGCTGGGACAGGGCTACGAGCAGTACTTC. The full variable domain, in which reference TRBV5-4 and TRBJ2-7 provide the parts outside the CDR3, is ETGVTQSPTHLIKTRGQQVTLRCSSQSGHNTVSWYQQALGQGPQFIFQYYREEENGRGNFPPRFSGLQFPNYSSELNVNALELDDSALYLCASSLLGQGYEQYFGPGTRLTVT.

This clone was observed a few times. V usage is TRBV10-3 and J usage is TRBJ1-5; D might be TRBD1 (6 bases). V was trimmed by 3 bases and J by 5 bases, leaving 17 bases between them. The CDR3 has 16 residues. CDR1 is ENHRY, CDR2 SYGVKD, per germline. CDR3 region: CAISDPEQGRDQPQHF. In DNA, the CDR3 is TGTGCCATCAGTGACCCGGAGCAGGGGCGCGATCAGCCCCAGCATTTT.

The chain employs TRBV6-6 and TRBJ2-3; 8 bases match TRBD2. Trimming removed 5 bases from V and 4 bases from J; junction bases left unmatched: 5. The germline gives CDR1 MNHNY, CDR2 SVGAGI (reference sequence). This CDR3 has 14 amino acids. The CDR3 DNA is TGTGCCAGCAGTCCCACTAGCGGCGCAGATACGCAGTATTTT. Protein sequence: CASSPTSGADTQYF.

The chain is built from TRBV7-9 and TRBJ1-4; 10 nucleotides align to TRBD1. V lost 5 bases to trimming and J lost 6 bases; unmatched junction nucleotides: 9. CDR3 length: 16 amino acids. Germline assignment: CDR1 SEHNR and CDR2 FQNEAQ (reference sequence). DNA for the CDR3: TGTGCCAGCAGCGAACCAGCCGGGACAGGGGATGAAAAACTGTTTTTT. Protein product: CASSEPAGTGDEKLFF.

CDR3: CASSQTSGAVNEQFF. CDR3 DNA sequence: TGTGCCAGCAGCCAAACTAGCGGGGCGGTCAATGAGCAGTTCTTC. This chain connects TRBV6-4 to TRBJ2-1, with 10 bases matching TRBD2. This CDR3 has 15 amino acids. The V gene's germline CDR1 is MRHNA and CDR2 SNTAGT. Unmatched junction bases numbered 8, after V lost 6 bases and J lost 6 bases.

The chain couples TRBV28 to TRBJ2-1; tentatively, D is TRBD2 (6 bases). The V and J ends lost 5 bases and 1 base respectively, with 18 bases between them. There are 17 residues in the CDR3. Germline loops: CDR1 MDHEN, CDR2 SYDVKM. CDR3 DNA: TGTGCCAGCAGTCCTCACCTCCAAGGGACTTCCTACAATGAGCAGTTCTTC. As protein: CASSPHLQGTSYNEQFF.